The sequence of this T cell receptor (beta chain) was determined in a study of metastatic and nonmetastatic thyroid tumors. Overall study context: Repertoires were compared across blood and tumor or nodule tissue from malignant and benign thyroid patients.

In its sample, this clone was seen many times. Its target is unknown. Via MiXCR, TCRdb re-called the PCR reads. In the table there are about 39,000 clones, around a fifth of which are singletons. Every patient underwent thyroid surgery untreated. This CDR3 is built from 12 residues. CDR1 and CDR2 from the germline V gene are DFQATT and SNEGSKA (reference sequence). Trimming cost V 6 bases and J 3 bases, with 9 bases left between them. Study conclusions and caveats: TCR beta diversity was reportedly significantly higher in malignant thyroid tumors than benign nodules, in blood and tumor.

This TCR derives from a female donor with papillary thyroid cancer or a benign thyroid nodule (not recorded which). Some clones in this sample may be carry-over from other donors' samples. Material: blood. The V call is TRBV20-1, the J call TRBJ1-5; no firm D call. The CDR3: CSAGQPNQPQHF. As DNA, the CDR3 is TGCAGTGCGGGCCAGCCCAATCAGCCCCAGCATTTT.